This T cell receptor (beta chain) originates from a study of CD8+CD57+ T cells in acquired aplastic anemia. Study observations and caveats: Overlap between patients and controls comprised twenty-nine CD8+ CDR3 sequences.

Patients picked for sequencing had shown CD8+CD57+ cell expansion detected by flow cytometry. With no exception, the patients had severe acquired aplastic anemia. For CDR3 and TCR beta VDJ profiling, genomic DNA was the template used. TCRdb called the reads again in MiXCR, with one record for every CDR3 protein. The table records 450,000 to 550,000 distinct CDR3 sequences, around 30% of them present only once. Trimming cost V 3 bases and J 4 bases, with 10 bases left between them. The CDR3 sequence is 14 residues long. The germline CDR1 and CDR2 sequences are MGHDK and SYGVNS. To note about this clonotype: Its antigen is not known.

Sequenced input: sorted CD4+, CD8+, or CD8+CD57+ T cells (not recorded which) from PBMCs. The receptor comes from a human donor with aplastic anemia. This rearrangement joins TRBV25-1 to TRBJ2-1; D perhaps matches TRBD1 (6 bases). CDR3 residues: CASSDYRVYNEQFF. CDR3 DNA sequence: TGTGCCAGCAGTGACTACAGGGTATACAATGAGCAGTTCTTC.